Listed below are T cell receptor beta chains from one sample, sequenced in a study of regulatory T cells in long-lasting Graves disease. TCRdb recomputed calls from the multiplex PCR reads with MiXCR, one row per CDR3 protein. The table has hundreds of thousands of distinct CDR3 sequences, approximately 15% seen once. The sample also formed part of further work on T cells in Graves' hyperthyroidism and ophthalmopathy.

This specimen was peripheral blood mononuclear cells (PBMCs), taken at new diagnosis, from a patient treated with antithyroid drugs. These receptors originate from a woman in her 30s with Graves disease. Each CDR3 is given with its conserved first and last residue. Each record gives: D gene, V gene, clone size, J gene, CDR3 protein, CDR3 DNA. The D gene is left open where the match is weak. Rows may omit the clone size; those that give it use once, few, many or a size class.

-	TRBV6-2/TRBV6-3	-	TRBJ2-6	CASSRSGNSGANVLPF	TGTGCCAGCAGTAGATCAGGGAACTCTGGGGCCAACGTCCTGCCTTTC
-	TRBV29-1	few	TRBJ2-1	CSVETGFNEQFF	TGCAGCGTTGAAACCGGGTTCAATGAGCAGTTCTTC
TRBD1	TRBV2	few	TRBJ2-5	CASSGVRGPGETQYF	TGTGCCAGCAGTGGGGTCAGGGGGCCGGGGGAGACCCAGTACTTC
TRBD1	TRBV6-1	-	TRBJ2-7	CASSRTGMYEQYF	TGTGCCAGCAGTCGGACAGGGATGTACGAGCAGTACTTC
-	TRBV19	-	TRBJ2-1	CASSKAPGGGTYNEQFF	TGTGCCAGTAGTAAAGCCCCCGGGGGCGGGACATACAATGAGCAGTTCTTC
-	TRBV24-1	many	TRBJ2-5	CATSEPGLQATQYF	TGTGCCACCAGTGAGCCGGGACTCCAAGCGACCCAGTACTTC
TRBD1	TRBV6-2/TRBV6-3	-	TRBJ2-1	CASSESSTGKNERFF	TGTGCCAGCAGTGAATCCTCGACAGGGAAGAATGAGCGGTTCTTC
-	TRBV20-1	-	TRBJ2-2	CSAKKVGELFF	TGCAGTGCAAAAAAAGTCGGGGAGCTGTTTTTT
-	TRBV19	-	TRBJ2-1	CASSLEFREQFF	TGTGCCAGTAGCCTAGAGTTTAGGGAGCAGTTCTTC
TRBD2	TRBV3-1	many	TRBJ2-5	CASSYPGLESETQYF	TGTGCCAGCAGTTATCCGGGACTAGAATCCGAGACCCAGTACTTC
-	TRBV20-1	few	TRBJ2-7	CSAESDAAYEQYF	TGCAGTGCCGAATCGGACGCGGCCTACGAGCAGTACTTC
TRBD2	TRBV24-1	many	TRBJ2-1	CATRADTGGEGTYNEQFF	TGTGCCACCAGAGCGGATACGGGGGGAGAGGGGACCTACAATGAGCAGTTCTTC